This T cell receptor beta chain was retrieved from a study of blood T cell repertoires in COVID-19. Study-wide background: Specimens from acute and convalescent COVID-19 originated in the United States, Italy and Spain.

The CDR3 loop spans 14 amino acids. Germline V gene data show CDR1 as SGHAT and CDR2 as FQDESV (reference sequence). V lost 1 base to trimming and J lost 0 bases, with 7 bases between them. TCRdb keeps only in-frame clones here, not all; method: immunoSEQ multiplex PCR. Of 70,000 or so clones in the sample, about 88% were seen once. The sequenced sample consisted of peripheral blood. The TCR was taken from a human donor in a cohort sampled during active COVID-19. The chain links TRBV11-1 to TRBJ2-7; possibly TRBD2 for D (5 bases). CDR3 coding DNA: TGTGCCAGCAGCTTAGAAGGGAGCTCCTACGAGCAGTACTTC. The encoded protein is CASSLEGSSYEQYF.